The clone carrying this T cell receptor beta chain came up many times. Its specificity is unknown. The CDR3 contains 13 residues. The V gene's germline CDR1 is SGHAT and CDR2 FQNNGV. The V end lost 3 bases, the J end lost 1 base, and 7 bases lay between the germline ends. Unique molecular identifiers were built into the TCRbeta library. TCRdb reanalysed the PCR reads using MiXCR and keeps one entry per CDR3 protein. The sample contains over 450,000 distinct CDR3 sequences, about 10% of which appear only once. The data were taken from a study of T-cell reconstitution after alpha-beta-depleted transplantation in children. Study results and caveats: It was surviving recipient T cells and thymic progenitors that gave some patients high TCRbeta diversity at day 60. Approximately two months post-transplant, alpha-beta T cells reportedly originated from several hundred expanded graft clones. One year post-transplant, T-cell counts and diversity were largely derived from T cells produced anew.

The sequenced sample was PBMCs, obtained before TCRalphabeta/CD19-depleted stem cell transplant. The chain joins TRBV11-2 to TRBJ2-7; D is undetermined. This receptor was obtained from a child aged 2 to 15 with inherited bone marrow failure, due to receive a stem cell transplant. The CDR3 DNA reads as TGTGCCAGCAGCTTGACGGATTCCTACGAGCAGTACTTC. It specifies CASSLTDSYEQYF.